One and the same sample provided the 27 T cell receptor beta chains below, sequenced in a study of radiation and T cells in renal cell carcinoma. Assay: immunoSEQ multiplex PCR; the TCRdb copy retains only in-frame clones and omits some. The table has about 130,000 clones, about 88% seen once. The time point was: baseline pretreatment blood. The treatment was: 15 Gy SBRT to primary tumor, nephrectomy 4 weeks later. The sample was blood, taken from a patient whose treatment included radiotherapy and nephrectomy. All receptors come from a woman aged 50 to 65 with renal cell carcinoma.

This chain joins TRBV7-8 and TRBJ2-2, with 12 bases matching TRBD2. V shed 3 bases, J shed 1 base, and the junction held 3 bases outside the gene matches. The CDR3 has 17 amino acids. Germline V lookup: CDR1 SGHVS, CDR2 FQNEAQ. The CDR3 here is CASSLKTSGGNTGELFF. The CDR3 DNA reads as TGTGCCAGCAGCTTGAAGACTAGCGGGGGGAACACCGGGGAGCTGTTTTTT.

The chain has TRBV19 and TRBJ2-5; 7 bases are shared with TRBD1. The V gene end was trimmed by 3 bases and the J gene end by 4 bases; junction bases not matched to a gene: 5. The CDR3 is 14 residues long. The germline V gene has CDR1 LNHDA and CDR2 SQIVND (reference sequence). The CDR3: CASSIPGGRETQYF. In nucleotides, the CDR3 is TGTGCCAGTAGTATCCCAGGGGGACGAGAGACCCAGTACTTC.

This clone is a singleton in its sample. The rearrangement links TRBV6-1 to TRBJ2-7, with D unclear. From germline, CDR1 is MNHNS and CDR2 SASEGT. This CDR3 is 15 amino acids long. The germline V and J ends were trimmed by 5 bases and 2 bases, with 16 bases remaining between them. The CDR3 region has the DNA TGTGCCAGCAGTCATTCACCCGGGCGAGCCTACGAGCAGTACTTC. Protein: CASSHSPGRAYEQYF.

The chain joins TRBV7-2 to TRBJ2-3, with 7 bases matching TRBD2. J lost 3 bases, V lost 1 base, and 10 bases had no gene match. CDR1 is SGHTA and CDR2 is FQGNSA in the germline V gene. The length of the CDR3 is 17 residues. This CDR3 is CASSLGGTGGGTDTQYF. CDR3 coding DNA: TGTGCCAGCAGCTTAGGAGGAACGGGGGGAGGGACAGATACGCAGTATTTT.

The chain is built from TRBV30 and TRBJ2-3; unclear D gene. Trimming stripped 0 bases from V and 4 bases from J, with 8 bases between. CDR1 is GTSNPN, CDR2 SVGIG, per germline (reference sequence). The CDR3 totals 13 residues. The CDR3 DNA reads TGTGCCTGGAGTGTGTCCGTACCAGATACGCAGTATTTT. It codes for CAWSVSVPDTQYF.

This chain joins TRBV13 and TRBJ1-2; D not certain. The CDR3 consists of 15 residues. Germline CDR1 PRHDT, CDR2 FYEKMQ (reference sequence). Trimming removed 3 bases at V and 2 bases at J, with 13 bases between. CDR3 bases: TGTGCCAGCAGCTTGTTATACGTAGGGAACTATGGCTACACCTTC. Its translation is CASSLLYVGNYGYTF.

This sequence joins TRBV5-4 and TRBJ2-7; TRBD2 is a possible D gene (5 bases). The V and J ends lost 0 bases and 5 bases respectively, with 12 bases between them. The CDR3 totals 14 residues. CDR1 and CDR2 from the germline V gene are SGHNT and YYREEE (reference sequence). DNA of the CDR3: TGTGCCAGCAGCTTGGATATAGGGAGTAACGAGCAGTACTTC. Its translation: CASSLDIGSNEQYF.

This clone was recorded once. V is TRBV7-6 and J is TRBJ2-5; 10 nucleotides align to TRBD2. After removal of 3 bases from V and 4 bases from J, the junction contained 8 bases not matched to a gene. The length of the CDR3 is 16 residues. Per germline, CDR1 SGHVS and CDR2 FNYEAQ. CDR3 sequence: CASSFPSGGARETQYF. The DNA for the CDR3 is TGTGCCAGCAGCTTCCCCAGCGGGGGGGCCCGAGAGACCCAGTACTTC.

The chain is built from TRBV7-2 and TRBJ2-6; D gene unclear. V gave up 3 bases and J gave up 0 bases, with 3 bases separating them. The CDR3 consists of 14 residues. Germline-derived CDR1 and CDR2 are SGHTA and FQGNSA. The DNA of the CDR3 is TGTGCCAGCAGCTTGGGCTCTGGGGCCAACGTCCTGACTTTC. This codes for CASSLGSGANVLTF.

This clone occurred once. This sequence joins TRBV18 and TRBJ2-5, with D uncertain. Germline CDR1 is KGHSH and CDR2 is LQKENI. V was pared by 2 bases and J by 4 bases, with 11 bases between. The CDR3 has 14 amino acids. CDR3 nucleotides: TGTGCCAGCTCACCATCAATGGTGCGAGAGACCCAGTACTTC. This encodes CASSPSMVRETQYF.

CDR3 loop: CASSLVSRGGPDTQYF. The CDR3, as DNA: TGCGCCAGCAGCTTGGTTTCGCGGGGGGGCCCAGATACGCAGTATTTT. The rearrangement links TRBV5-1 to TRBJ2-3; TRBD2 agrees at 9 bases. The CDR3 consists of 16 residues. V gave up 0 bases and J gave up 4 bases; unmatched junction bases: 6. Germline lookup yields CDR1 SGHRS and CDR2 YFSETQ. Full variable domain (missing parts from reference TRBV5-1 and TRBJ2-3): KAGVTQTPRYLIKTRGQQVTLSCSPISGHRSVSWYQQTPGQGLQFLFEYFSETQRNKGNFPGRFSGRQFSNSRSEMNVSTLELGDSALYLCASSLVSRGGPDTQYFGPGTRLTVL.

The J gene is TRBJ2-3, the V gene TRBV4-1, with 9 positions matching TRBD2. The length of the CDR3 is 16 residues. Germline V gene lookup returns CDR1 MGHRA and CDR2 YSYEKL. V shed 1 base and J 1 base; nucleotides not matched to a gene: 3. The CDR3 DNA is TGCGCCAGCAGCCAAGGAGCGGGGGGTGGCACAGATACGCAGTATTTT. It codes for CASSQGAGGGTDTQYF.

The chain has TRBV30 and TRBJ1-2, with 10 positions matching TRBD1. V lost 2 bases and J lost 7; bases outside the gene matches: 7. CDR3 length: 14 amino acids. CDR1 GTSNPN and CDR2 SVGIG come from the germline V gene (reference sequence). CDR3 protein: CAWSLTGTGAGYTF. The DNA for the CDR3 is TGTGCCTGGAGTCTAACCGGGACAGGGGCTGGCTACACCTTC.

This chain connects TRBV27 to TRBJ1-6, with a possible D match to TRBD1 (5 bases). This CDR3 comprises 14 residues. Per germline, CDR1 MNHEY and CDR2 SMNVEV (reference sequence). V was pared by 5 bases and J by 7 bases, with 12 bases between. CDR3 protein: CASSPGTANSPLHF. The CDR3 DNA follows: TGTGCCAGCAGTCCCGGGACGGCAAATTCACCCCTCCACTTT.

This clone occurred once. V and J are TRBV10-3 and TRBJ2-3; 10 nucleotides match TRBD2. Per the germline V gene, CDR1 is ENHRY and CDR2 is SYGVKD. The CDR3 extends over 15 amino acids. Losses at the gene ends were 8 bases for V and 3 bases for J; bases not matched to a gene: 8. CDR3 loop: CAIADSGGATDTQYF. Here the CDR3 DNA reads TGTGCCATCGCCGACAGCGGGGGGGCTACAGATACGCAGTATTTT.

The rearrangement joins TRBV7-2 to TRBJ1-6; TRBD1 matches 7 bases. This CDR3 spans 13 amino acids. In germline, CDR1 is SGHTA, CDR2 FQGNSA. V shed 4 bases and J 16 bases; nucleotides not matched to a gene: 10. The CDR3 DNA reads as TGTGCCAGCAGCTCCCCCCCGCCGGGACAGCTCCACTTT. It specifies CASSSPPPGQLHF.

The CDR3 nucleotides are TGTGCCAGCATTACAGGGGCTCTAGAGCCCCAGCATTTT. Encoded protein: CASITGALEPQHF. The V gene is TRBV6-1, the J gene TRBJ1-5; 7 bases are a match to TRBD1. CDR3 length: 13 amino acids. CDR1 MNHNS and CDR2 SASEGT come from the germline V gene. With V trimmed by 7 bases and J by 8 bases, 8 bases remained unmatched.

The V call is TRBV25-1, the J call TRBJ2-6; no reliable D call. Deletions cut 7 bases from V and 2 bases from J, with 3 bases between. The V gene's germline CDR1 is MGHDK and CDR2 SYGVNS. CDR3 size: 12 residues. CDR3 coding DNA: TGTGCCAGCAACGCTGGGGCCAACGTCCTGACTTTC. The encoded protein is CASNAGANVLTF.

This clone came up a few times. The V and J genes are TRBV6-5 and TRBJ1-6; tentatively, D is TRBD1 (6 bases). This CDR3 region has 13 residues. V gave up 6 bases and J gave up 8 bases, with 11 bases separating them. CDR1 MNHEY and CDR2 SVGAGI come from the germline V gene. This chain's CDR3 is CASSLRTDSPLHF. The CDR3 bases are TGTGCCAGCAGCCTTCGGACAGATTCACCCCTCCACTTT.

This clone has only one observation. This chain connects TRBV7-9 to TRBJ1-1, with D tentatively TRBD1 (5 bases). The CDR3 consists of 14 residues. CDR1 and CDR2 (germline): SEHNR, FQNEAQ (reference sequence). Trimming left V 5 bases short and J 6 bases short, with 16 bases between. The CDR3, as DNA: TGTGCCAGCAGCCCGCGAGGGGTGGCAGCTGAAGCTTTCTTT. Encoded protein: CASSPRGVAAEAFF.

The sample holds a few counts of this clone. The CDR3 DNA reads as TGTGCCAGCAGCCCAGGGGCAGGGAGTCAGACCCAGTACTTC. Translated, it gives CASSPGAGSQTQYF. This chain uses TRBV7-3 with TRBJ2-5; D possibly corresponds to TRBD1 (6 bases). V lost 5 bases to trimming and J lost 6 bases, with 16 bases between them. Germline CDR1 is SGHTA and CDR2 is FQGTGA. This CDR3 comprises 14 residues.

This chain joins TRBV5-1 and TRBJ2-2, with D tentatively TRBD1 (6 bases). Deletions cut 8 bases from V and 2 bases from J, with 13 bases between. This CDR3 is built from 14 residues. Looked up from germline, CDR1 is SGHRS and CDR2 is YFSETQ. The CDR3 sequence is CASFRDTNTGELFF. The CDR3 DNA reads TGCGCCAGTTTCCGGGACACCAACACCGGGGAGCTGTTTTTT.

A few counts support this clone. The chain employs TRBV6-1 and TRBJ2-3, with D perhaps TRBD1 or TRBD2 (6 bases each). CDR1 and CDR2 from the germline V gene are MNHNS and SASEGT. This CDR3 spans 15 amino acids. V gave up 6 bases and J gave up 0 bases, with 13 bases separating them. The CDR3 DNA is TGTGCCAGCAGGGACGGGGGCAGAAGCACAGATACGCAGTATTTT. Translating it yields CASRDGGRSTDTQYF.

The chain links TRBV7-2 to TRBJ2-1; 8 nucleotides align to TRBD2. J gave up 4 bases and V 0 bases, and 5 bases lay outside the gene matches. This CDR3 has 16 amino acids. Germline CDR1 is SGHTA and CDR2 is FQGNSA. DNA of the CDR3: TGTGCCAGCAGCTTAGCCGGGACTAGGGGTTACAATGAGCAGTTCTTC. It codes for CASSLAGTRGYNEQFF.

The chain uses TRBV5-8 and TRBJ1-2; D remains ambiguous. Germline loops: CDR1 SGHTS, CDR2 YDEGEE. The CDR3 consists of 17 residues. V lost 1 base and J lost 0, with 16 bases in between. Here the CDR3 reads CASSLKGLRPSNYGYTF. The CDR3 region has the DNA TGTGCCAGCAGCTTGAAAGGACTGAGGCCATCTAACTATGGCTACACCTTC.

The CDR3 sequence: CATSSGQNTDTQYF. Written as DNA, the CDR3 is TGCGCCACTAGCTCAGGGCAGAACACAGATACGCAGTATTTT. The chain combines TRBV5-1 with TRBJ2-3, with D perhaps TRBD1 or TRBD2 (5 bases each). The CDR3 is 14 amino acids. Germline CDR1 reads SGHRS; CDR2 reads YFSETQ. V lost 9 bases and J lost 2, with 16 bases in between.

The rearrangement joins TRBV4-2 to TRBJ1-2, with no clear D. The CDR3 has 14 amino acids. V was pared by 0 bases and J by 0 bases, with 5 bases between. The V gene's germline CDR1 is LGHNA and CDR2 YNFKEQ. The CDR3 sequence: CASSQDLANYGYTF. The CDR3 DNA reads as TGTGCCAGCAGCCAAGATCTTGCTAACTATGGCTACACCTTC.